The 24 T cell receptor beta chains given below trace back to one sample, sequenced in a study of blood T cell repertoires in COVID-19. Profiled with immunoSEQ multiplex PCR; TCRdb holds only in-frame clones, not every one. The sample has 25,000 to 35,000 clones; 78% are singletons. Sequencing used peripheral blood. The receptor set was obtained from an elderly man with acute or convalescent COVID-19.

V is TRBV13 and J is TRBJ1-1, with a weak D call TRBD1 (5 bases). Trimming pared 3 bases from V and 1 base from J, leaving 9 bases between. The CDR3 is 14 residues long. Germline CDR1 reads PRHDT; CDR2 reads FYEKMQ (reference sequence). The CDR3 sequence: CASSFYDRNTEAFF. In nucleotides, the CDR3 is TGTGCCAGCAGCTTCTATGACAGGAACACTGAAGCTTTCTTT. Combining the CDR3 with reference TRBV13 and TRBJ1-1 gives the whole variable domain AAGVIQSPRHLIKEKRETATLKCYPIPRHDTVYWYQQGPGQDPQFLISFYEKMQSDKGSIPDRFSAQQFSDYHSELNMSSLELGDSALYFCASSFYDRNTEAFFGQGTRLTVV.

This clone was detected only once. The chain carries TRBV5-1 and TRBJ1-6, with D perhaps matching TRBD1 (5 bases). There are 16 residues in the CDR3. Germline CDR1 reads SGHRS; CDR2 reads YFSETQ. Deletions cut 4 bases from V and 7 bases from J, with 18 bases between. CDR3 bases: TGCGCCAGCAGCCCAAGAGAACGGACACCAAATTCACCCCTCCACTTT. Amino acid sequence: CASSPRERTPNSPLHF.

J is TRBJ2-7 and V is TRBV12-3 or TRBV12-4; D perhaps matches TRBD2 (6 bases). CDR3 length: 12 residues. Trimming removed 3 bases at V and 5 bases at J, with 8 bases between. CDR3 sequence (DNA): TGTGCCAGCAGTTTGTGGAGGGACGAGCAGTACTTC. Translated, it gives CASSLWRDEQYF.

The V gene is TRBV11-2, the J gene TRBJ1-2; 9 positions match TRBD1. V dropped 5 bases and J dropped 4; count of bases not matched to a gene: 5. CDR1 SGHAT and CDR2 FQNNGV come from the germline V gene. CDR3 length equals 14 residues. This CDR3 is CASSPRDRVYGYTF. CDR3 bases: TGTGCCAGCAGCCCCCGGGACAGGGTCTATGGCTACACCTTC.

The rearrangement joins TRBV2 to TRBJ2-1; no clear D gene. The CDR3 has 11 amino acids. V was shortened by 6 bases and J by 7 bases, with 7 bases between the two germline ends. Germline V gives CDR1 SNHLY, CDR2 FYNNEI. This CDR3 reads CASSPFNEQFF. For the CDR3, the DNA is TGTGCCAGCAGCCCTTTTAATGAGCAGTTCTTC.

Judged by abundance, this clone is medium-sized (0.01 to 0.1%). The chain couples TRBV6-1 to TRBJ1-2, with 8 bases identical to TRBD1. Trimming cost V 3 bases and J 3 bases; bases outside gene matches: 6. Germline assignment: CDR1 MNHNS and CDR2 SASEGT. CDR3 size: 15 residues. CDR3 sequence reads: CASSDRTGWYYGYTF. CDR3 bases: TGTGCCAGCAGTGACCGGACAGGGTGGTACTATGGCTACACCTTC.

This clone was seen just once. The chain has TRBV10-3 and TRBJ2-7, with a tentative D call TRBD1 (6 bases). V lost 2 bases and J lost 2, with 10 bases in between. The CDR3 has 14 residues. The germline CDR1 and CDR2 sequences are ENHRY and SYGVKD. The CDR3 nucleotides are TGTGCCATCAGTGAGGGGACAAAAGCCTACGAGCAGTACTTC. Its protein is CAISEGTKAYEQYF.

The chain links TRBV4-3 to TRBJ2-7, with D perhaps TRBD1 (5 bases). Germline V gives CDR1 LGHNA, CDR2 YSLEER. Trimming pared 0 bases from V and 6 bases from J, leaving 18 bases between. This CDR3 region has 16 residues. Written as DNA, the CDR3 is TGCGCCAGCAGCCAAGATAACAGGCCTGGCCTCGGCGAGCAGTACTTC. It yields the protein CASSQDNRPGLGEQYF.

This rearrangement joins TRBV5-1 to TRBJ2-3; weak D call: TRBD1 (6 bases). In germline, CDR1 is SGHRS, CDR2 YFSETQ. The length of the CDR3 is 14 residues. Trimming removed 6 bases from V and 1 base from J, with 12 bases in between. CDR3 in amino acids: CASTQDSGTDTQYF. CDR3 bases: TGCGCCAGCACGCAGGACAGCGGCACAGATACGCAGTATTTT.

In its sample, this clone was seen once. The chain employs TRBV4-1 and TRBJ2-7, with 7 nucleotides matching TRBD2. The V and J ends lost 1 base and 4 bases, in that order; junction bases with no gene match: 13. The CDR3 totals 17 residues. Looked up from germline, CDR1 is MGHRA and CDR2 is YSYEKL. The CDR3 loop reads CASSQAHLGASGYEQYF. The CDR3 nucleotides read TGCGCCAGCAGCCAAGCCCACCTTGGGGCTAGCGGTTACGAGCAGTACTTC.

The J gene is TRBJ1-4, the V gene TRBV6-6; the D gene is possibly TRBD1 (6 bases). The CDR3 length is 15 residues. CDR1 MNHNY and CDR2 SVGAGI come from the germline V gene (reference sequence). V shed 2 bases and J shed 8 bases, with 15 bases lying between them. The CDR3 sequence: CASSYRGGAVEKLFF. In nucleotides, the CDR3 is TGTGCCAGCAGTTACCGGGGGGGCGCGGTCGAAAAACTGTTTTTT.

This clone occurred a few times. The CDR3: CASSYTRYGYTF. DNA for the CDR3: TGTGCCAGCAGTTACACGCGCTATGGCTACACCTTC. The chain links TRBV6-2 or TRBV6-3 to TRBJ1-2; unclear D gene. The V and J ends lost 2 bases and 4 bases respectively, with 5 bases between them. Germline assignment: CDR1 MNHEY and CDR2 SVGEGT. The CDR3 has 12 amino acids.

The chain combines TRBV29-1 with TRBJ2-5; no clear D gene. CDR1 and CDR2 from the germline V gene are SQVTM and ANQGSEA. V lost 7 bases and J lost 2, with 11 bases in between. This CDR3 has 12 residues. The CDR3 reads CSGPQIQETQYF. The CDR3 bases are TGCAGCGGCCCTCAGATACAAGAGACCCAGTACTTC.

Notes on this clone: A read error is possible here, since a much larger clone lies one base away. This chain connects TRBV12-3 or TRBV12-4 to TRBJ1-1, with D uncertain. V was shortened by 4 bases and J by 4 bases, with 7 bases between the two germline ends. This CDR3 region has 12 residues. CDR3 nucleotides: TGTGCCAGCAGTTACGGGAGCACTGAAGCTTTCTTT. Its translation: CASSYGSTEAFF.

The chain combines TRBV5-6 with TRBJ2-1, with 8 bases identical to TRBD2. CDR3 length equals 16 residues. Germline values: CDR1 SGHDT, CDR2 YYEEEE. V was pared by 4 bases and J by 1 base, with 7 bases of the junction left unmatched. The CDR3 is CASSGAGTRSYNEQFF. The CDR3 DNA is TGTGCCAGCAGCGGCGCCGGGACTAGATCCTACAATGAGCAGTTCTTC.

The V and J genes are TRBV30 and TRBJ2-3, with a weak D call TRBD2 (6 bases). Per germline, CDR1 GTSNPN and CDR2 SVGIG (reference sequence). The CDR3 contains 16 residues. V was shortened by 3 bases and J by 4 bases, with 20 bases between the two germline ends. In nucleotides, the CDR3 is TGTGCCTGGAGCACCGGTTTGGGGGGAAGTCCAGATACGCAGTATTTT. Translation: CAWSTGLGGSPDTQYF.

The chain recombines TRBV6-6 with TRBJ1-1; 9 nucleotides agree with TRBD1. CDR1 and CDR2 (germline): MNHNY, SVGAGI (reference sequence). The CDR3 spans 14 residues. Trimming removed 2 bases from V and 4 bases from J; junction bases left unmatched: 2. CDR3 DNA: TGTGCCAGCAGTTACGGGACAGGGAGCACTGAAGCTTTCTTT. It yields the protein CASSYGTGSTEAFF.

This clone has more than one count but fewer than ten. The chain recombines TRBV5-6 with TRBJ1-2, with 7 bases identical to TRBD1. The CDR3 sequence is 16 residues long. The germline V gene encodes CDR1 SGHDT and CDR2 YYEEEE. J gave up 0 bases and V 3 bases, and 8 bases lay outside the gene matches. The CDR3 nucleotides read TGTGCCAGCAGCTCCTGGACAGGAGATCCTAACTATGGCTACACCTTC. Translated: CASSSWTGDPNYGYTF.

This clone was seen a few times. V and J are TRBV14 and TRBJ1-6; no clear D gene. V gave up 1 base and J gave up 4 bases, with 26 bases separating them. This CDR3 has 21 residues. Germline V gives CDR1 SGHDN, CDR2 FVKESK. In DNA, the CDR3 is TGTGCCAGCAGCCAAGGGCTCCCCCTCCCCAGGAAGGGAGGGTATAATTCACCCCTCCACTTT. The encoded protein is CASSQGLPLPRKGGYNSPLHF.

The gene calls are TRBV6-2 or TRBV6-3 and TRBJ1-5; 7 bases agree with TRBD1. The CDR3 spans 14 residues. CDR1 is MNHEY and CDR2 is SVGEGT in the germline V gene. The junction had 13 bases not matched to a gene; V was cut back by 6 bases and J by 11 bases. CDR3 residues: CASSHRGEVVAQHF. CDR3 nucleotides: TGTGCCAGCAGCCACAGGGGAGAGGTGGTGGCCCAGCATTTT.

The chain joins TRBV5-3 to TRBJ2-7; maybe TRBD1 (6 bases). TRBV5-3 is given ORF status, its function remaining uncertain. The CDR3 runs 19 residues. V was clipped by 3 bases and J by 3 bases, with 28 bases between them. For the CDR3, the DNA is TGTGCCAGAAGCTCCCCCGGACAGCCGGCGAAAGACCCGATCTACGAGCAGTACTTC. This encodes CARSSPGQPAKDPIYEQYF.

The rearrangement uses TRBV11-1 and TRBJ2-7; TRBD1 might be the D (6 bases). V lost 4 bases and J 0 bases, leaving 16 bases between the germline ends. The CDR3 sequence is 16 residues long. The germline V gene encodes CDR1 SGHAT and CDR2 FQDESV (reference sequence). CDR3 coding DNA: TGTGCCAGCAGCTCCTTTAGGGGGTTAAGCTCCTACGAGCAGTACTTC. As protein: CASSSFRGLSSYEQYF.

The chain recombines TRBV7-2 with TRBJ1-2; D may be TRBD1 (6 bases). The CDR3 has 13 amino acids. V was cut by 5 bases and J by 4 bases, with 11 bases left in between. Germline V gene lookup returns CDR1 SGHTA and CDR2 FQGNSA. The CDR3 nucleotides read TGTGCCAGCAGCACAGACAGGAGCTATGGCTACACCTTC. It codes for CASSTDRSYGYTF.

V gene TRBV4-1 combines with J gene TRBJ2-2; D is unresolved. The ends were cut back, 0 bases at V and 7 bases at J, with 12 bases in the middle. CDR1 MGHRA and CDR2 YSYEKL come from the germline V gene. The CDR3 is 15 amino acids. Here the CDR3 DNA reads TGCGCCAGCAGCCAAGATCACAGATTTGGCGGGGAGCTGTTTTTT. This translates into CASSQDHRFGGELFF.